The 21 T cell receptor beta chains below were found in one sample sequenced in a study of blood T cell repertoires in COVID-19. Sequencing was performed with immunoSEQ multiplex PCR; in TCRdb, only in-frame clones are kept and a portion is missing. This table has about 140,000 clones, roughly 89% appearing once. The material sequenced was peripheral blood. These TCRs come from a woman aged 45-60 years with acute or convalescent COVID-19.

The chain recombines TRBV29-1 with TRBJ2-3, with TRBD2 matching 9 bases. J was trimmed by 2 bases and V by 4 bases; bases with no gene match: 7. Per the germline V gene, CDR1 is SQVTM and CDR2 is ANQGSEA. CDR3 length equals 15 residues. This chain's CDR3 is CSVARLAANTDTQYF. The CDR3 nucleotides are TGCAGCGTTGCAAGACTAGCGGCCAACACAGATACGCAGTATTTT.

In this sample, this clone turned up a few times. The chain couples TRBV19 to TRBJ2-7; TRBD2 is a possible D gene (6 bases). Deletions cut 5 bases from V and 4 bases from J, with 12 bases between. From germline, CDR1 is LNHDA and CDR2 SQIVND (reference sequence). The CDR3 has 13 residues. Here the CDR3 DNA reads TGTGCCAGTAGTTCCGGGACTTTTTACGAGCAGTACTTC. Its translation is CASSSGTFYEQYF.

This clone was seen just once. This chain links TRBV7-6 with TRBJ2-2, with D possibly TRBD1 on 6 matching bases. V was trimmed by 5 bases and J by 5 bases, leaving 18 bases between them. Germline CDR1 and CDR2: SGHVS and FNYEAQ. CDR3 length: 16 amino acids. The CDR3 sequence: CASSPLGAGGTGELFF. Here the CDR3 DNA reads TGTGCCAGCAGCCCCTTGGGGGCGGGCGGAACCGGGGAGCTGTTTTTT.

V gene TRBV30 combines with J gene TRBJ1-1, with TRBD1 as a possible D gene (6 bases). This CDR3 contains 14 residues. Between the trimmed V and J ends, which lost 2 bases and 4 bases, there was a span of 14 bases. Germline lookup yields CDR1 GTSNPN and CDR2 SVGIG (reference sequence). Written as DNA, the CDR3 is TGTGCCTGGAGTAAACACAGGGTGGGCACTGAAGCTTTCTTT. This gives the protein CAWSKHRVGTEAFF. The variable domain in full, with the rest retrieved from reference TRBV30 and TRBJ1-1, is SQTIHQWPATLVQPVGSPLSLECTVEGTSNPNLYWYRQAAGRGLQLLFYSVGIGQISSEVPQNLSASRPQDRQFILSSKKLLLSDSGFYLCAWSKHRVGTEAFFGQGTRLTVV.

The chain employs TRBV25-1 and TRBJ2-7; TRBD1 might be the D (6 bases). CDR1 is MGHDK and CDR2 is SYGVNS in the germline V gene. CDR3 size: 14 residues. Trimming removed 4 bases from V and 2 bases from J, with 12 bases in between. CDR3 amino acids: CASSARDIAYEQYF. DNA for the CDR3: TGTGCCAGCAGTGCCCGGGACATAGCCTACGAGCAGTACTTC.

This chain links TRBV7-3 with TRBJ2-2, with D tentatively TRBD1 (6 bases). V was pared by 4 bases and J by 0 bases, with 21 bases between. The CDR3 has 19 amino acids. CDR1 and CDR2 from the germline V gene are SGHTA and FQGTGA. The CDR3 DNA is TGTGCCAGCAGCTCCACATTGACAGGCCGAAATCCGAACACCGGGGAGCTGTTTTTT. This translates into CASSSTLTGRNPNTGELFF.

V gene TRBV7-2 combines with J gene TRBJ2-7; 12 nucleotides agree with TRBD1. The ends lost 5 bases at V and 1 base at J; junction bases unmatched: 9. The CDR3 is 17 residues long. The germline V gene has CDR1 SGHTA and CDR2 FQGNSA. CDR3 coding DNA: TGTGCCAGCAGCGGCCGGGACAGGGGGCGCGGTTCCTACGAGCAGTACTTC. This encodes CASSGRDRGRGSYEQYF. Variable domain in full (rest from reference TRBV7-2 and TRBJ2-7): GAGVSQSPSNKVTEKGKDVELRCDPISGHTALYWYRQSLGQGLEFLIYFQGNSAPDKSGLPSDRFSAERTGGSVSTLTIQRTQQEDSAVYLCASSGRDRGRGSYEQYFGPGTRLTVT.

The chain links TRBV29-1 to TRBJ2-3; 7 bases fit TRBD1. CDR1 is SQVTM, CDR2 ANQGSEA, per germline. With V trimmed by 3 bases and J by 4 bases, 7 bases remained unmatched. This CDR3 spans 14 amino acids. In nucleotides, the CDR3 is TGCAGCGTTGAGGCAGGGGGATCCCCAGATACGCAGTATTTT. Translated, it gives CSVEAGGSPDTQYF.

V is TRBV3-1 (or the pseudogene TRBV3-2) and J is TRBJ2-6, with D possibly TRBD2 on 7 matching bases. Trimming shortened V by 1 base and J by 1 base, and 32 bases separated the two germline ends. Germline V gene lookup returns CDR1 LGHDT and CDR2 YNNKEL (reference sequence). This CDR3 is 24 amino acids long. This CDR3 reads CASSQVFRSRGRYRERSGANVLTF. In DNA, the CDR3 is TGTGCCAGCAGCCAAGTGTTTCGGTCGCGGGGGCGGTACAGGGAACGTTCTGGGGCCAACGTCCTGACTTTC.

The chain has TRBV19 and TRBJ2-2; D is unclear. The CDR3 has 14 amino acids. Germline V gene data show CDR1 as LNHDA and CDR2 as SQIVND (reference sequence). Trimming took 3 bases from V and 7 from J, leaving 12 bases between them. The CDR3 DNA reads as TGTGCCAGTAGTATTCTCGGGTGGAGCGGGGAGCTGTTTTTT. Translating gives CASSILGWSGELFF.

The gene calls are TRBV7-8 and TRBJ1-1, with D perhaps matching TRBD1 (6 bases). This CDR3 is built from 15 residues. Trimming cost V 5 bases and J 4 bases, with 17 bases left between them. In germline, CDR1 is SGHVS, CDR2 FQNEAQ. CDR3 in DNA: TGTGCCAGCAGCGGAATACAGGGAGTAGGCACTGAAGCTTTCTTT. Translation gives CASSGIQGVGTEAFF.

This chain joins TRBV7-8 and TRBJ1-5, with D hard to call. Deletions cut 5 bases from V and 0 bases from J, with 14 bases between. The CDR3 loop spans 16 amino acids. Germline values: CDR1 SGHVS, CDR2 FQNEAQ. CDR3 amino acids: CASSPRTGSSNQPQHF. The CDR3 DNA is TGTGCCAGCAGCCCTCGGACGGGATCTAGCAATCAGCCCCAGCATTTT.

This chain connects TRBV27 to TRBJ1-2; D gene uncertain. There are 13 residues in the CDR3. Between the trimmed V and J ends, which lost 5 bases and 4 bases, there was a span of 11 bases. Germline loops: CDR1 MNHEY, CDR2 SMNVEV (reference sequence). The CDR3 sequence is CASSLTGIYGYTF. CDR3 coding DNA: TGTGCCAGCAGTCTTACGGGGATCTATGGCTACACCTTC.

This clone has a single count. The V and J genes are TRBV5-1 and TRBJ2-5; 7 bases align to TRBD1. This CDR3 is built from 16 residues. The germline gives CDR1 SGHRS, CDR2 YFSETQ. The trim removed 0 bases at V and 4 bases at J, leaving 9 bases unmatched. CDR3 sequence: CASSLAEGRGIETQYF. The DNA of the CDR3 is TGCGCCAGCAGCTTGGCCGAGGGCAGGGGGATAGAGACCCAGTACTTC.

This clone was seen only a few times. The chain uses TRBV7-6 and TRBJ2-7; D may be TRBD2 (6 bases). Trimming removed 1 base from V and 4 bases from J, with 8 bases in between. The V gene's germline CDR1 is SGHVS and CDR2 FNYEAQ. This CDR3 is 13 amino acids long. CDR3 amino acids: CASSLGLEYEQYF. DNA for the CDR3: TGTGCCAGCAGCTTAGGACTAGAGTACGAGCAGTACTTC.

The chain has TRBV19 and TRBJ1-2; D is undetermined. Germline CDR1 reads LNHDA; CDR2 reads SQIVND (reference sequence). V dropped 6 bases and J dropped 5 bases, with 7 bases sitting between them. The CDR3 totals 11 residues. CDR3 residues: CASRYGYGYTF. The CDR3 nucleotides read TGTGCCAGTAGATACGGGTATGGCTACACCTTC. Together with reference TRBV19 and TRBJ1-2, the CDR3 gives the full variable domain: DGGITQSPKYLFRKEGQNVTLSCEQNLNHDAMYWYRQDPGQGLRLIYYSQIVNDFQKGDIAEGYSVSREKKESFPLTVTSAQKNPTAFYLCASRYGYGYTFGSGTRLTVV.

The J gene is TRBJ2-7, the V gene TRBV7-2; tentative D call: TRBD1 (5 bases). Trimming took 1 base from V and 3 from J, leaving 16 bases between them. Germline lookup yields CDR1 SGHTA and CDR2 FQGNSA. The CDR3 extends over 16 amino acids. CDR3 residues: CASSLVIWTRFYEQYF. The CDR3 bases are TGTGCCAGCAGCTTAGTCATTTGGACAAGATTCTACGAGCAGTACTTC.

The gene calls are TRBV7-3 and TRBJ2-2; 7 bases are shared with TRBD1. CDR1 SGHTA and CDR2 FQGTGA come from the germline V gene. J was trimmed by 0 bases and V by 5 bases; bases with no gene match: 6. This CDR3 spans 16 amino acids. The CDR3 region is CASSPRDSANTGELFF. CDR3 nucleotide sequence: TGTGCCAGCAGCCCCCGGGACAGCGCGAACACCGGGGAGCTGTTTTTT.

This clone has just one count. The CDR3 loop reads CASGPGQGTDTQYF. The CDR3 nucleotides read TGTGCTAGTGGTCCGGGACAGGGCACAGATACGCAGTATTTT. The rearrangement uses TRBV12-5 and TRBJ2-3, with 8 bases lining up with TRBD1. Per germline, CDR1 LGHNT and CDR2 FRNRAP. J lost 1 base, V lost 5 bases, and 2 bases had no gene match. The CDR3 loop spans 14 amino acids.

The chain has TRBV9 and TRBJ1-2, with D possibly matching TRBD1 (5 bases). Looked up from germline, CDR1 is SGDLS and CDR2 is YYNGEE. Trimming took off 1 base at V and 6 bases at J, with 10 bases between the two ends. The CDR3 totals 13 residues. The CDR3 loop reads CASSVQGWDGYTF. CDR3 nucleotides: TGTGCCAGCAGCGTACAGGGTTGGGATGGCTACACCTTC.

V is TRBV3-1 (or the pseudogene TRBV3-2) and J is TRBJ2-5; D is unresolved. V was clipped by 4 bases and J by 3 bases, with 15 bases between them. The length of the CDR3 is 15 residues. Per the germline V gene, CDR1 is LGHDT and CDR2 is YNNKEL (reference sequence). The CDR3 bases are TGTGCCAGCAGCCGTCCCGGAGACTCTGAAGAGACCCAGTACTTC. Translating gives CASSRPGDSEETQYF.